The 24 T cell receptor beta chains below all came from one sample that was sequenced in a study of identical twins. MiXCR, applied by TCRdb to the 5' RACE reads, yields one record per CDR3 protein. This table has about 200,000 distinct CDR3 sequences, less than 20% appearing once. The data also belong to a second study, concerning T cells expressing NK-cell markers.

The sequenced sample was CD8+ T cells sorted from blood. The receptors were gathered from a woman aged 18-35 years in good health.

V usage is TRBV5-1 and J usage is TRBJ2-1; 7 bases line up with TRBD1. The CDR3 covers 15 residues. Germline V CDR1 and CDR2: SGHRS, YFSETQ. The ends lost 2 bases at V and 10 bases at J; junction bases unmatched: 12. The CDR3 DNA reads TGCGCCAGCAGCTTTCGACAGGGTATTCGTGACGAGCAGTTCTTC. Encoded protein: CASSFRQGIRDEQFF.

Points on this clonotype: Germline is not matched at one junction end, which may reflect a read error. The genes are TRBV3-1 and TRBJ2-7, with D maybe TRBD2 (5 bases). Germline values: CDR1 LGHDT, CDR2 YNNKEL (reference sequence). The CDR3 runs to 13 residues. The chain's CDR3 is CVSSPERPYEQYF. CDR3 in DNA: TGTGTCAGCAGCCCAGAGCGGCCCTACGAGCAGTACTTC.

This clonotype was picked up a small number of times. The CDR3 reads CASSPKGLAGYSYEQYF. CDR3 bases: TGTGCCAGCAGCCCTAAAGGACTAGCGGGGTACTCCTACGAGCAGTACTTC. The gene calls are TRBV7-9 and TRBJ2-7; 12 bases are a match to TRBD2. J was trimmed by 0 bases and V by 5 bases; bases with no gene match: 8. The germline CDR1 and CDR2 sequences are SEHNR and FQNEAQ (reference sequence). The CDR3 sequence is 17 residues long.

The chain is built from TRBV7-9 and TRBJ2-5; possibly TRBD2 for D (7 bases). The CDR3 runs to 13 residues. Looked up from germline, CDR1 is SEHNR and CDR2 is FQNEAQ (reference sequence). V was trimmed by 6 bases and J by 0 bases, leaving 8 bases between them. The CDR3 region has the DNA TGTGCCAGCAGGGGGGGGCACCAAGAGACCCAGTACTTC. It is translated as CASRGGHQETQYF.

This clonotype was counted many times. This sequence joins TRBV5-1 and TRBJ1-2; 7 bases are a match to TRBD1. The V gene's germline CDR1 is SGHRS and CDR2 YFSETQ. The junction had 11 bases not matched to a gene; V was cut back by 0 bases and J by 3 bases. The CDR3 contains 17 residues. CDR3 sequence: CASSLVGGGSVDYGYTF. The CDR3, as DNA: TGCGCCAGCAGCTTGGTCGGAGGGGGCTCAGTGGACTATGGCTACACCTTC.

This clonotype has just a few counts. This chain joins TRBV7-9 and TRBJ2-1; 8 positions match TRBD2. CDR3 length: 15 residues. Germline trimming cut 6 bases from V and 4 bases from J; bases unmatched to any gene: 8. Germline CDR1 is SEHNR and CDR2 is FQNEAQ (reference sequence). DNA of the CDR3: TGTGCCAGCAGGCCAGCGGGGGAGTCTTACAATGAGCAGTTCTTC. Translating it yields CASRPAGESYNEQFF.

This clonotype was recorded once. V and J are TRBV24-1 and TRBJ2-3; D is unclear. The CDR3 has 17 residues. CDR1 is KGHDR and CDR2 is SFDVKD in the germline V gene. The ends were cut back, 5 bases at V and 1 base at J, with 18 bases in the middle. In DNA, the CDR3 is TGTGCCACCAGTGGCTTCAACCCCCAGCTGGGCACAGATACGCAGTATTTT. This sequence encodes CATSGFNPQLGTDTQYF.

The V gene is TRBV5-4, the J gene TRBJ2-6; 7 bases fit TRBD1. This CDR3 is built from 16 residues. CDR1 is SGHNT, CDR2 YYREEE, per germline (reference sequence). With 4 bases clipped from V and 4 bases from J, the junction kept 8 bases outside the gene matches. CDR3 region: CASSKGTAEGANVLTF. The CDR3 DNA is TGTGCCAGCAGCAAAGGGACAGCGGAGGGGGCCAACGTCCTGACTTTC.

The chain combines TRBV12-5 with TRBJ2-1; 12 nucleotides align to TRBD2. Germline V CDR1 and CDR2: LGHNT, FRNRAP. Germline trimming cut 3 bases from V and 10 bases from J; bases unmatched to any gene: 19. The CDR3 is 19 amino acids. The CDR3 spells CASGFPTPLTSGSLGEQFF. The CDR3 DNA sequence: TGTGCTAGTGGTTTCCCCACTCCTTTGACTAGCGGGAGCTTGGGCGAGCAGTTCTTC.

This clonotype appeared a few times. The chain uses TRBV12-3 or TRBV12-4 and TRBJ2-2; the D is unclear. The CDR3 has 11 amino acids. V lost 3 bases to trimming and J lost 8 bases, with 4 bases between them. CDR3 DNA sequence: TGTGCCAGCAGTTTCGAGGGGGAGCTGTTTTTT. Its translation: CASSFEGELFF.

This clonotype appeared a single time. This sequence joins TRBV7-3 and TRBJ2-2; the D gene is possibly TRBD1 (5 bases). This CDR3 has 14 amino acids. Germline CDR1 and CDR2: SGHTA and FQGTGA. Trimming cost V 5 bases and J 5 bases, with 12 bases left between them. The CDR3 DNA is TGTGCCAGCAGCGCTCAGGGATCGACCGGGGAGCTGTTTTTT. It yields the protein CASSAQGSTGELFF.

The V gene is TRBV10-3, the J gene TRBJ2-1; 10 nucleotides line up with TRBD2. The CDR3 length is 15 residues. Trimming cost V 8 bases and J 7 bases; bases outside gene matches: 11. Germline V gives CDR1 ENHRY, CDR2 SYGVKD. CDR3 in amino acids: CAISRLAGAQNEQFF. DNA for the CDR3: TGTGCCATCTCTCGGCTAGCGGGAGCGCAGAATGAGCAGTTCTTC.

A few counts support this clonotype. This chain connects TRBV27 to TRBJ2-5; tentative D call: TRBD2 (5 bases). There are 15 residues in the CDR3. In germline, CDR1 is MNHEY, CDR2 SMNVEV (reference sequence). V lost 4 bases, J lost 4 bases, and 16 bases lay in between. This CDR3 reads CASSSIGLARETQYF. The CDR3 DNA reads TGTGCCAGCAGTTCAATTGGTCTAGCACGAGAGACCCAGTACTTC.

The chain's CDR3 is CASGAATSTDTQYF. CDR3 sequence (DNA): TGTGCCAGTGGGGCGGCCACAAGCACAGATACGCAGTATTTT. The chain links TRBV19 to TRBJ2-3, with D perhaps matching TRBD1 (5 bases). V lost 8 bases, J lost 0 bases, and 12 bases lay in between. The CDR3 has 14 residues. In germline, CDR1 is LNHDA, CDR2 SQIVND (reference sequence).

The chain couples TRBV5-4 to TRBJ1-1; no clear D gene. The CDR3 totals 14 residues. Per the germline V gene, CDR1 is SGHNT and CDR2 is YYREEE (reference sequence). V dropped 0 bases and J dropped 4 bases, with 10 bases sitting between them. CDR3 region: CASSLEGSGTEAFF. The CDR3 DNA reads TGTGCCAGCAGCTTGGAAGGATCTGGCACTGAAGCTTTCTTT. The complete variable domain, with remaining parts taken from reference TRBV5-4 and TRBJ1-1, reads ETGVTQSPTHLIKTRGQQVTLRCSSQSGHNTVSWYQQALGQGPQFIFQYYREEENGRGNFPPRFSGLQFPNYSSELNVNALELDDSALYLCASSLEGSGTEAFFGQGTRLTVV.

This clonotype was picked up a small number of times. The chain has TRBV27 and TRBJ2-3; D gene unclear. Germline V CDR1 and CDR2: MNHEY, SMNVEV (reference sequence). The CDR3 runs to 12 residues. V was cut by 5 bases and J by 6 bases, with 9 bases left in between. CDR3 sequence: CASSGEGDTQYF. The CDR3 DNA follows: TGTGCCAGCAGTGGGGAAGGCGATACGCAGTATTTT.

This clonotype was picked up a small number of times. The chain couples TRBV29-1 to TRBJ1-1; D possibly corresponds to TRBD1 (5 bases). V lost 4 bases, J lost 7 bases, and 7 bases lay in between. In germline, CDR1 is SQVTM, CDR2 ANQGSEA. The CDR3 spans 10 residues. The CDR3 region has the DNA TGCAGCGTTGCAGGGAGTGAAGCTTTCTTT. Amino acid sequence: CSVAGSEAFF. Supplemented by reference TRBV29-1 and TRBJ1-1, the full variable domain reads SAVISQKPSRDICQRGTSLTIQCQVDSQVTMMFWYRQQPGQSLTLIATANQGSEATYESGFVIDKFPISRPNLTFSTLTVSNMSPEDSSIYLCSVAGSEAFFGQGTRLTVV.

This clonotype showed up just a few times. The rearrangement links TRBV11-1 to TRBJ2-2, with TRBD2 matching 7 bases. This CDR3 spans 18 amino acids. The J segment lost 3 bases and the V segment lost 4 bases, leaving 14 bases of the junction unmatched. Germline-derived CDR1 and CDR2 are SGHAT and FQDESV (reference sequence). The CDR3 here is CASSSSTPRAGYTGELFF. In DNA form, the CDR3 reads TGTGCCAGCAGCTCAAGCACACCTCGAGCGGGGTACACCGGGGAGCTGTTTTTT.

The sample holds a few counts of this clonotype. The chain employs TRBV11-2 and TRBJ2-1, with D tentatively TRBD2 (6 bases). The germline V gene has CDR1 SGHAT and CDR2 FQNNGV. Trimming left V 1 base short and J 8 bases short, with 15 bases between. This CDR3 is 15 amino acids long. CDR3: CASSLGVLRRDEQFF. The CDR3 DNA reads TGTGCCAGCAGCTTAGGGGTTCTGAGGAGGGATGAGCAGTTCTTC.

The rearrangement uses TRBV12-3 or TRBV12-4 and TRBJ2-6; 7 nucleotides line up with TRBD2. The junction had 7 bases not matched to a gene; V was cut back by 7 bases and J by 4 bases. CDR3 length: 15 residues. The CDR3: CASTPGGAGANVLTF. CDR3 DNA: TGTGCCAGCACTCCGGGGGGTGCAGGGGCCAACGTCCTGACTTTC.

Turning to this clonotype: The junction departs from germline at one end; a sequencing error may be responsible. DNA for the CDR3: TGTGCTAGCAGCCTTGGACAGTTCACCGGGGAGCTGTTTTTT. Its protein is CASSLGQFTGELFF. The chain recombines TRBV7-7 with TRBJ2-2; D possibly corresponds to TRBD1 (6 bases). CDR1 SSHAT and CDR2 FNYEAQ come from the germline V gene (reference sequence). The CDR3 contains 14 residues.

The CDR3 region has the DNA TGCGCCAGCAGCCAAGACAGCTCCGGGTCCTACGAGCAGTACTTC. It codes for CASSQDSSGSYEQYF. The chain has TRBV4-3 and TRBJ2-7; unclear D gene. V lost 0 bases, J lost 1 base, and 10 bases lay in between. This CDR3 is 15 amino acids long. The germline gives CDR1 LGHNA, CDR2 YSLEER.

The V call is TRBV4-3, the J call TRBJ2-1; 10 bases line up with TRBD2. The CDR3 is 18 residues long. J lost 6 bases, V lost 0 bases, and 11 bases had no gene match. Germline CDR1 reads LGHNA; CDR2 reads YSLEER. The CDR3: CASSQETASGSRANEQFF. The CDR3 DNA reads TGCGCCAGCAGCCAAGAAACGGCTAGCGGGAGTCGGGCCAATGAGCAGTTCTTC.

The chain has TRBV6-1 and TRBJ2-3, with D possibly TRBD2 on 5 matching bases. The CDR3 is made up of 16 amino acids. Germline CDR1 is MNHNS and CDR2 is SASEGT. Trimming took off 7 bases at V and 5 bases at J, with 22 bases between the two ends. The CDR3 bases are TGTGCCAGCACCCCTCGGGGTAACTATTCCATAGATACGCAGTATTTT. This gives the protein CASTPRGNYSIDTQYF.